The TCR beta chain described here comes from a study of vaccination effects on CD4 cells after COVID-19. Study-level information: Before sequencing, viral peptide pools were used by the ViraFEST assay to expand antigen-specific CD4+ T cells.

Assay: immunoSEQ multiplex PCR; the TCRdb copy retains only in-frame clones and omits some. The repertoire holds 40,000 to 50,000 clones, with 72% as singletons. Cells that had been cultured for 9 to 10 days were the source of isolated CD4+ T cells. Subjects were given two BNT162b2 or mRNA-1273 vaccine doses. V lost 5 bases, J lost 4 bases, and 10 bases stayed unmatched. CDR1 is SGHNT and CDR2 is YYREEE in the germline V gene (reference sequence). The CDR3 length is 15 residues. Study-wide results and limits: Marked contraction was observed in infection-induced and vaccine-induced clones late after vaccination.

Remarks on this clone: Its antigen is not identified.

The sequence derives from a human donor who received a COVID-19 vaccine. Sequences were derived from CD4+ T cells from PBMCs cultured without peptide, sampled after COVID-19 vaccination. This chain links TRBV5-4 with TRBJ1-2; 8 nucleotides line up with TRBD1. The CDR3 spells CASRYVGQGSYGYTF. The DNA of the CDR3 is TGTGCCAGCAGATATGTAGGACAGGGATCCTATGGCTACACCTTC.